This T cell receptor beta chain was identified in a study of spatial heterogeneity in lung cancer. In this sample, this clonotype is medium-sized. Its cognate antigen is unknown. V dropped 4 bases and J dropped 4; count of bases not matched to a gene: 16. In germline, CDR1 is MNHEY, CDR2 SVGAGI. The CDR3 loop spans 18 amino acids. Time point described: sample taken at primary tumor resection. Samples were donated by 72 untreated early-stage non-small cell lung cancer patients. Whole RNA obtained from tumor, nontumor lung or frozen PBMC underwent sequencing without sorting. Using its own MiXCR run on the 5' RACE reads, TCRdb lists one record per CDR3 protein. The sample consists of a few thousand distinct CDR3 sequences, 6.6% of them appearing once. Study results and limitations: Ubiquitous nonsynonymous mutations were tracked by counts of ubiquitous expanded TCRs, and regional ones by counts of regional expanded TCRs. Expanded alpha and beta TCR counts within tumors tracked tumor mutation counts.

V is TRBV6-5 and J is TRBJ1-2, with 9 bases fitting TRBD1. This TCR came from a female donor with early-stage non-small cell lung cancer. The sequences come from lung tumor tissue, collected at surgery. This chain's CDR3 is CASSSLTGTGRDGYGYTF. The CDR3 DNA is TGTGCCAGCAGTTCTCTGACCGGGACAGGGCGGGACGGCTATGGCTACACCTTC.